The sequence of this TCR beta chain was determined in a study of CD8+ T cells in alopecia areata. The sequencing template was cDNA reverse transcribed from extracted RNA. Assay: immunoSEQ multiplex PCR; the TCRdb copy retains only in-frame clones and omits some. This table holds about 150,000 clones, about 71% found once. The V gene lost 0 bases and the J gene lost 4 bases, with 9 bases spanning the gap. The germline gives CDR1 MNHEY, CDR2 SMNVEV (reference sequence). The CDR3 spans 14 residues. Treatment denoted: oral pan-JAK inhibitor, 5-10 mg twice daily. Notes on this clone: The antigen is unknown.

Whole-study results and caveats: Scalp lesions, especially in alopecia totalis/universalis, had higher clonality than normal scalp. The study found TCR sharing across patients less clear than in mice, possibly for HLA reasons. One nonresponder makes the tie between baseline CD8+ expansion and response uncertain.

The sequence derives from a human donor with alopecia areata. The genes are TRBV27 and TRBJ1-2; D gene unclear. This specimen was CD4+ T cells sorted from blood, taken at week 4, from a patient treated with tofacitinib. In DNA form, the CDR3 reads TGTGCCAGCAGTTTATCGAGTCGATTCTATGGCTACACCTTC. The encoded protein is CASSLSSRFYGYTF.